What follows are 17 T cell receptor beta chains derived from one specimen sequenced in a study of cytomegalovirus exposure and HLA in healthy donors. 60 Vbeta and 13 Jbeta primers were used in PCR. Profiling relied on immunoSEQ multiplex PCR, and the TCRdb table lists in-frame clones only, not all of them. The sample consists of more than 90,000 clones, about 80% of them appearing once. Source material: PBMCs. The receptor source for this set is a man aged 50-60 years in good health and CMV-seropositive.

This rearrangement joins TRBV7-2 to TRBJ2-1; 7 bases match TRBD2. This CDR3 is 14 amino acids long. V lost 5 bases to trimming and J lost 2 bases; unmatched junction nucleotides: 3. The germline gives CDR1 SGHTA, CDR2 FQGNSA. The CDR3 nucleotides are TGTGCCAGCAGCCCGGGAGGCCCCTACAATGAGCAGTTCTTC. Translation: CASSPGGPYNEQFF.

The rearrangement links TRBV6-5 to TRBJ2-1, with TRBD1 as a possible D gene (6 bases). V was clipped by 8 bases and J by 3 bases, with 14 bases between them. There are 14 residues in the CDR3. CDR1 is MNHEY, CDR2 SVGAGI, per germline. CDR3 amino acids: CASRGGPIYNEQFF. The CDR3 DNA is TGTGCCAGCCGAGGGGGACCAATCTACAATGAGCAGTTCTTC.

The chain carries TRBV27 and TRBJ2-7; TRBD1 matches 10 bases. The V segment lost 10 bases and the J segment 5 bases; nucleotides outside the gene matches: 8. Germline V gene lookup returns CDR1 MNHEY and CDR2 SMNVEV (reference sequence). This CDR3 is 13 amino acids long. CDR3: CANRDRGMNEQYF. CDR3 sequence (DNA): TGTGCCAACCGGGACAGGGGTATGAACGAGCAGTACTTC.

The J gene is TRBJ1-2, the V gene TRBV4-3, with D possibly matching TRBD1 (6 bases). Germline lookup yields CDR1 LGHNA and CDR2 YSLEER. CDR3 length: 15 residues. The germline V and J ends were trimmed by 0 bases and 8 bases, with 16 bases remaining between them. CDR3 amino acids: CASSQDDRPRRGYTF. DNA for the CDR3: TGCGCCAGCAGCCAAGATGACAGGCCTCGTAGGGGCTACACCTTC.

CDR3 sequence reads: CASSSGRDTQYF. As DNA, the CDR3 is TGTGCCAGCAGCTCGGGGAGGGATACGCAGTATTTT. This rearrangement joins TRBV9 to TRBJ2-3; D possibly corresponds to TRBD2 (6 bases). V lost 4 bases and J lost 6, with 9 bases in between. Germline V lookup: CDR1 SGDLS, CDR2 YYNGEE. CDR3 length equals 12 residues.

This rearrangement joins TRBV6-1 to TRBJ1-6; perhaps TRBD1 as D (5 bases). The CDR3 runs 14 residues. Trimming took 1 base from V and 9 from J, leaving 10 bases between them. Germline-derived CDR1 and CDR2 are MNHNS and SASEGT. CDR3 nucleotide sequence: TGTGCCAGCAGTGAAGTCGGGGGAACTTCACCCCTCCACTTT. Translation: CASSEVGGTSPLHF.

CDR3 nucleotide sequence: TGTGCCAGCATGAGGTCCCTCAGGGGCAGCAATCAGCCCCAGCATTTT. This translates into CASMRSLRGSNQPQHF. J is TRBJ1-5 and V is TRBV2; perhaps TRBD1 as D (6 bases). V lost 7 bases and J 1 base, leaving 17 bases between the germline ends. Looked up from germline, CDR1 is SNHLY and CDR2 is FYNNEI. The length of the CDR3 is 16 residues.

This clone was seen only a few times. The rearrangement uses TRBV7-6 and TRBJ2-5; D is unresolved. Trimming removed 4 bases from V and 1 base from J, with 10 bases in between. This CDR3 contains 14 residues. CDR1 and CDR2 (germline): SGHVS, FNYEAQ. This CDR3 is CASSSLGVQETQYF. The CDR3 DNA reads TGTGCCAGCAGCTCCCTCGGAGTCCAAGAGACCCAGTACTTC.

This clone appeared a few times. The chain uses TRBV28 and TRBJ1-2, with D unresolved. CDR3 size: 17 residues. V dropped 2 bases and J dropped 4 bases, with 20 bases sitting between them. Per the germline V gene, CDR1 is MDHEN and CDR2 is SYDVKM. The CDR3 loop reads CASSLRVRLITFYGYTF. In DNA form, the CDR3 reads TGTGCCAGCAGTTTACGGGTCAGACTAATAACTTTCTATGGCTACACCTTC.

The rearrangement uses TRBV7-3 and TRBJ2-3; 11 nucleotides match TRBD2. Trimming removed 5 bases from V and 5 bases from J; junction bases left unmatched: 3. The CDR3 sequence is 14 residues long. CDR1 and CDR2 (germline): SGHTA, FQGTGA. CDR3 sequence reads: CASSKGLAGDTQYF. Here the CDR3 DNA reads TGTGCCAGCAGCAAAGGACTAGCGGGAGATACGCAGTATTTT.

This chain joins TRBV18 and TRBJ1-5; 12 bases map to TRBD1. Germline V gene data show CDR1 as KGHSH and CDR2 as LQKENI. This CDR3 contains 15 residues. Trimming at V came to 5 bases and at J to 6 bases, leaving 5 bases not matched to a gene. The DNA for the CDR3 is TGTGCCAGCTCATCGGGACAGGGGGCAGGTCAGCCCCAGCATTTT. It yields the protein CASSSGQGAGQPQHF.

This clone was picked up one time. The gene calls are TRBV7-3 and TRBJ2-2; a possible D gene is TRBD2 (5 bases). Germline CDR1 and CDR2: SGHTA and FQGTGA. V was cut by 1 base and J by 1 base, with 7 bases left in between. The CDR3 is 15 amino acids. CDR3 nucleotide sequence: TGTGCCAGCAGCTTAATCGGGGAGAACACCGGGGAGCTGTTTTTT. This sequence encodes CASSLIGENTGELFF.

The rearrangement links TRBV2 to TRBJ2-2; 11 bases agree with TRBD2. Germline V CDR1 and CDR2: SNHLY, FYNNEI. The CDR3 is made up of 17 amino acids. Trimming at V came to 7 bases and at J to 6 bases, leaving 13 bases not matched to a gene. The CDR3: CASTVGLAGGRAGELFF. Here the CDR3 DNA reads TGTGCCAGCACGGTCGGGCTAGCGGGAGGAAGGGCCGGGGAGCTGTTTTTT.

This chain uses TRBV18 with TRBJ1-1; no reliable D call. The germline V gene encodes CDR1 KGHSH and CDR2 LQKENI. This CDR3 is built from 13 residues. Trimming took 3 bases from V and 4 from J, leaving 9 bases between them. DNA for the CDR3: TGTGCCAGCTCACCCCCGGTGTTCACTGAAGCTTTCTTT. This encodes CASSPPVFTEAFF.

This clone occurred a few times. V is TRBV5-1 and J is TRBJ2-3, with D maybe TRBD2 (6 bases). The CDR3 runs 15 residues. Germline V gives CDR1 SGHRS, CDR2 YFSETQ. Trimming pared 6 bases from V and 4 bases from J, leaving 18 bases between. In DNA form, the CDR3 reads TGCGCCAGCATGGGCAGCCTCCAGCGGGCAGATACGCAGTATTTT. Its protein is CASMGSLQRADTQYF. The entire variable domain, with the rest obtained from reference TRBV5-1 and TRBJ2-3, is as follows: KAGVTQTPRYLIKTRGQQVTLSCSPISGHRSVSWYQQTPGQGLQFLFEYFSETQRNKGNFPGRFSGRQFSNSRSEMNVSTLELGDSALYLCASMGSLQRADTQYFGPGTRLTVL.

This rearrangement joins TRBV9 to TRBJ2-1; the match to TRBD2 covers 12 bases. Germline-derived CDR1 and CDR2 are SGDLS and YYNGEE. The CDR3 runs 16 residues. The trim removed 0 bases at V and 8 bases at J, leaving 6 bases unmatched. The CDR3 bases are TGTGCCAGCAGCGTAGACCTAGCGGGAGGGTACGATGAGCAGTTCTTC. Its protein product is CASSVDLAGGYDEQFF.

This clone came up once. This sequence joins TRBV30 and TRBJ1-5, with 8 bases matching TRBD1. This CDR3 is built from 13 residues. Germline CDR1 is GTSNPN and CDR2 is SVGIG (reference sequence). V trimming: 4 bases; J trimming: 6 bases; junction bases outside the gene matches: 5. The CDR3 sequence is CAWTGQGSQPQHF. Written as DNA, the CDR3 is TGTGCCTGGACCGGACAGGGCAGTCAGCCCCAGCATTTT.